One and the same sample provided the 20 T cell receptor beta chains below, sequenced in a study of cytomegalovirus exposure and HLA in healthy donors (dated by TCRdb to 2017 to 2019). Library creation used the immunoSEQ multiplex PCR assay. The multiplex PCR relied on a mix of 60 forward primers for TCR Vbeta segments and 13 reverse primers for TCR Jbeta segments. In TCRdb, the immuneACCESS table is reduced to in-frame sequences with V and J assigned. These tables do not hold every clone; where another copy was compared, an unresolved V gene accounts for under half, and the others remain unexplained. This sample comprises almost 200,000 clones, 75% to 85% of them detected only once. Around 2.3% of the sample belongs to the ten largest clones. Input material: PBMCs. These receptors all stem from a woman between 45 and 65 years old in good health and CMV-seronegative.

This sequence joins TRBV28 and TRBJ2-1; possible D gene TRBD1, 5 bases. The CDR3 contains 14 residues. Per germline, CDR1 MDHEN and CDR2 SYDVKM. Trimming cost V 6 bases and J 6 bases, with 15 bases left between them. DNA for the CDR3: TGTGCCAGCAGAACTACCGACAGATTCAATGAGCAGTTCTTC. Protein sequence: CASRTTDRFNEQFF.

This clone has only one observation. The chain combines TRBV27 with TRBJ2-2, with D tentatively TRBD1 (6 bases). Germline V lookup: CDR1 MNHEY, CDR2 SMNVEV (reference sequence). Trimming pared 2 bases from V and 5 bases from J, leaving 18 bases between. The CDR3 has 17 residues. The CDR3 nucleotides read TGTGCCAGCAGTTTACACCTCCAGGGGATGTGGACCGGGGAGCTGTTTTTT. This codes for CASSLHLQGMWTGELFF.

V and J are TRBV9 and TRBJ1-1; no clear D. The V gene lost 5 bases and the J gene lost 0 bases, with 14 bases spanning the gap. The V gene's germline CDR1 is SGDLS and CDR2 YYNGEE. The CDR3 is made up of 15 amino acids. The DNA for the CDR3 is TGTGCCAGCAGGTCCCCCGGCGGATTGAACACTGAAGCTTTCTTT. Protein sequence: CASRSPGGLNTEAFF.

A single count supports this clone. This sequence joins TRBV5-1 and TRBJ2-1, with D possibly TRBD1 on 6 matching bases. Germline CDR1 SGHRS, CDR2 YFSETQ. Trimming removed 7 bases at V and 3 bases at J, with 14 bases between. This CDR3 region has 14 residues. CDR3 in amino acids: CASGLGAGYNEQFF. The CDR3 nucleotides read TGCGCCAGCGGGCTGGGGGCCGGCTACAATGAGCAGTTCTTC.

The CDR3 nucleotides are TGTGCCAGCAGCGGACAGTTTCACGCTGAAAAACTGTTTTTT. It yields the protein CASSGQFHAEKLFF. V and J are TRBV25-1 and TRBJ1-4, with D possibly TRBD1 on 6 matching bases. CDR1 and CDR2 (germline): MGHDK, SYGVNS. V lost 6 bases and J lost 7, with 15 bases in between. The CDR3 totals 14 residues.

The chain recombines TRBV19 with TRBJ1-5; the D is unclear. Looked up from germline, CDR1 is LNHDA and CDR2 is SQIVND (reference sequence). V was cut by 6 bases and J by 2 bases, with 17 bases left in between. The CDR3 has 16 residues. CDR3 residues: CASRENRLGGNQPQHF. The CDR3 nucleotides are TGTGCCAGTAGAGAGAATCGGCTTGGAGGCAATCAGCCCCAGCATTTT. The variable domain in full, completed from reference TRBV19 and TRBJ1-5, reads DGGITQSPKYLFRKEGQNVTLSCEQNLNHDAMYWYRQDPGQGLRLIYYSQIVNDFQKGDIAEGYSVSREKKESFPLTVTSAQKNPTAFYLCASRENRLGGNQPQHFGDGTRLSIL.

This chain links TRBV28 with TRBJ1-5, with 7 bases fitting TRBD1. The CDR3 is made up of 13 amino acids. The germline gives CDR1 MDHEN, CDR2 SYDVKM. V lost 6 bases and J lost 7; bases outside the gene matches: 6. CDR3 in amino acids: CASSNRGLQPQHF. In DNA form, the CDR3 reads TGTGCCAGCAGCAACAGGGGCTTACAGCCCCAGCATTTT.

This clone was recorded a few times. The V and J genes are TRBV2 and TRBJ2-7; tentatively, D is TRBD2 (6 bases). CDR1 and CDR2 from the germline V gene are SNHLY and FYNNEI. The length of the CDR3 is 13 residues. The CDR3: CASGPFSSYEQYF. For the CDR3, the DNA is TGTGCGAGCGGGCCTTTCTCTTCCTACGAGCAGTACTTC.

The rearrangement joins TRBV6-6 to TRBJ1-1; D uncertain. The germline V gene encodes CDR1 MNHNY and CDR2 SVGAGI (reference sequence). V dropped 0 bases and J dropped 9 bases, with 8 bases sitting between them. The CDR3 is 12 residues long. CDR3 residues: CASSYSVDKAFF. The CDR3 DNA sequence: TGTGCCAGCAGTTACTCGGTAGACAAAGCTTTCTTT.

This clone was recorded a few times. The CDR3 nucleotides are TGTGCCAGCTCCCACCGGGAGGAAAATCAGCCCCAGCATTTT. It yields the protein CASSHREENQPQHF. The chain carries TRBV18 and TRBJ1-5, with D unresolved. The CDR3 has 14 residues. Germline V lookup: CDR1 KGHSH, CDR2 LQKENI. V gave up 6 bases and J gave up 4 bases, with 13 bases separating them.

The rearrangement links TRBV4-1 to TRBJ2-1; 12 nucleotides line up with TRBD2. The V gene end was trimmed by 4 bases and the J gene end by 2 bases; junction bases not matched to a gene: 6. Per germline, CDR1 MGHRA and CDR2 YSYEKL. The CDR3 contains 17 residues. The CDR3 loop is CASSPGLAGPPYNEQFF. The CDR3 DNA reads TGCGCCAGCAGCCCTGGACTAGCGGGGCCCCCCTACAATGAGCAGTTCTTC.

This chain connects TRBV27 to TRBJ2-7; TRBD1 matches at 9 bases. This CDR3 has 13 residues. The junction had 4 bases not matched to a gene; V was cut back by 3 bases and J by 7 bases. Germline V CDR1 and CDR2: MNHEY, SMNVEV (reference sequence). DNA for the CDR3: TGTGCCAGCAGTTTTAGGGACAGGGATGAGCAGTACTTC. It yields the protein CASSFRDRDEQYF.

The chain recombines TRBV10-3 with TRBJ2-7, with 9 bases lining up with TRBD2. The V and J ends lost 7 bases and 2 bases, in that order; junction bases with no gene match: 3. CDR3 size: 13 residues. Germline assignment: CDR1 ENHRY and CDR2 SYGVKD. The CDR3 DNA sequence: TGTGCCATCATGACTAGCGGTGCCTACGAGCAGTACTTC. It codes for CAIMTSGAYEQYF.

This sequence joins TRBV4-1 and TRBJ2-1; TRBD2 aligns across 7 bases. The CDR3 covers 19 residues. V dropped 2 bases and J dropped 0; count of bases not matched to a gene: 13. Germline CDR1 MGHRA, CDR2 YSYEKL. CDR3 protein: CASSQSPYSGPSSYNEQFF. In DNA, the CDR3 is TGCGCCAGCAGCCAATCCCCGTATAGCGGGCCCAGCTCCTACAATGAGCAGTTCTTC.

In its sample, this clone was seen a few times. V is TRBV6-5 and J is TRBJ2-7, with 7 bases fitting TRBD2. The CDR3 has 16 amino acids. Germline V CDR1 and CDR2: MNHEY, SVGAGI. V lost 4 bases and J lost 4; bases outside the gene matches: 13. For the CDR3, the DNA is TGTGCCAGCAGTTCCCCTTTCGCGGGAGTGGTTTACGAGCAGTACTTC. Translation gives CASSSPFAGVVYEQYF.

The chain uses TRBV19 and TRBJ2-2, with 14 bases aligning to TRBD2. V lost 1 base and J lost 4; bases outside the gene matches: 5. The CDR3 loop spans 18 amino acids. Germline assignment: CDR1 LNHDA and CDR2 SQIVND (reference sequence). CDR3 nucleotide sequence: TGTGCCAGTAGTATAGTCGGACTAGCGGGAGGTGGCACCGGGGAGCTGTTTTTT. As protein: CASSIVGLAGGGTGELFF.

The chain uses TRBV7-9 and TRBJ2-5; 12 bases agree with TRBD2. The end of the DNA is better explained by TRBJ2-7, so the J call may be wrong. The length of the CDR3 is 14 residues. The germline gives CDR1 SEHNR, CDR2 FQNEAQ (reference sequence). In nucleotides, the CDR3 is TGTGCCAGCTTGCTAGCGGGAGGGCCGAACGAGCAGTACTTC. Protein product: CASLLAGGPNEQYF.

The count of this clone is one. This chain connects TRBV4-1 to TRBJ2-7, with 8 bases identical to TRBD1. Germline-derived CDR1 and CDR2 are MGHRA and YSYEKL. CDR3 length: 15 amino acids. V lost 2 bases to trimming and J lost 3 bases; unmatched junction nucleotides: 6. The CDR3 loop is CASSQTDRASYEQYF. The DNA for the CDR3 is TGCGCCAGCAGCCAAACGGACAGGGCGAGCTACGAGCAGTACTTC.

This clone occurred once. This chain joins TRBV19 and TRBJ2-7, with 11 positions matching TRBD2. V trimming: 5 bases; J trimming: 2 bases; junction bases outside the gene matches: 8. The germline V gene encodes CDR1 LNHDA and CDR2 SQIVND (reference sequence). The CDR3 consists of 16 residues. The CDR3 reads CASSSTGTSGPYEQYF. CDR3 nucleotide sequence: TGTGCCAGTAGTTCTACCGGGACTAGCGGCCCCTACGAGCAGTACTTC.

The V call is TRBV28, the J call TRBJ2-7; 14 bases are a match to TRBD2. The germline CDR1 and CDR2 sequences are MDHEN and SYDVKM. Trimming at V came to 2 bases and at J to 3 bases, leaving 0 bases not matched to a gene. The CDR3 covers 15 residues. As DNA, the CDR3 is TGTGCCAGCAGTTTAGGGACTAGCGGGGGCTACGAGCAGTACTTC. This codes for CASSLGTSGGYEQYF. The full variable domain, its missing parts supplied by reference TRBV28 and TRBJ2-7, is DVKVTQSSRYLVKRTGEKVFLECVQDMDHENMFWYRQDPGLGLRLIYFSYDVKMKEKGDIPEGYSVSREKKERFSLILESASTNQTSMYLCASSLGTSGGYEQYFGPGTRLTVT.